These 20 T cell receptor beta chains originate from one sample sequenced in a study of identical twins. MiXCR was run by TCRdb on the 5' RACE reads, yielding one entry per CDR3 protein. The profile shows some 570,000 distinct CDR3 sequences, around 20% of them singletons. This same sample was also taken into another study, of yellow fever vaccine responses in identical twins.

The sequencing input was CD4+ T cells sorted from blood. The receptors here all came from a woman younger than 35 in good health.

This sequence joins TRBV5-1 and TRBJ2-3; 9 bases fit TRBD1. This CDR3 is built from 15 residues. J was trimmed by 3 bases and V by 6 bases; bases with no gene match: 8. Germline CDR1 SGHRS, CDR2 YFSETQ. This CDR3 is CASIVQGARTDTQYF. CDR3 in DNA: TGCGCCAGCATCGTACAGGGGGCAAGGACAGATACGCAGTATTTT.

V and J are TRBV5-1 and TRBJ2-3; D is perhaps TRBD1 (6 bases). CDR1 is SGHRS, CDR2 YFSETQ, per germline. V was trimmed by 4 bases and J by 5 bases, leaving 14 bases between them. The CDR3 consists of 14 residues. This CDR3 reads CASSPGQSEDTQYF. The CDR3 DNA sequence: TGCGCCAGCAGCCCCGGACAGTCAGAAGATACGCAGTATTTT.

This chain uses TRBV6-5 with TRBJ1-1; 7 positions agree with TRBD1. J gave up 1 base and V 0 bases, and 2 bases lay outside the gene matches. Germline V CDR1 and CDR2: MNHEY, SVGAGI. This CDR3 contains 15 residues. This CDR3 is CASSYSWTGNTEAFF. Here the CDR3 DNA reads TGTGCCAGCAGTTACTCGTGGACAGGGAACACTGAAGCTTTCTTT.

This clonotype has a handful of counts. J is TRBJ1-5 and V is TRBV12-3 or TRBV12-4; D possibly corresponds to TRBD1 (6 bases). The V end was cut by 1 base, the J end by 11 bases, with 9 bases between. This CDR3 comprises 12 residues. In nucleotides, the CDR3 is TGTGCCAGCAGTTTAGAGGGGGGGGCCCAGCATTTT. Residues: CASSLEGGAQHF.

This clonotype has just a few counts. The chain joins TRBV18 to TRBJ2-3; either TRBD1 or TRBD2 may fit D (5 bases each). This CDR3 is 14 amino acids long. Germline V gene lookup returns CDR1 KGHSH and CDR2 LQKENI. Trimming left V 3 bases short and J 6 bases short, with 13 bases between. The CDR3 bases are TGTGCCAGCTCACCCGGGACCGGGATGGATACGCAGTATTTT. This gives the protein CASSPGTGMDTQYF.

This clonotype was found a few times. This chain uses TRBV7-9 with TRBJ1-1; D not resolved. Germline V gene lookup returns CDR1 SEHNR and CDR2 FQNEAQ (reference sequence). The CDR3 contains 15 residues. The V end was cut by 2 bases, the J end by 3 bases, with 13 bases between. The DNA for the CDR3 is TGTGCCAGCAGCTTAAGGGAGAATAAGGACACTGAAGCTTTCTTT. Amino acids: CASSLRENKDTEAFF.

A few counts support this clonotype. The chain links TRBV12-3 or TRBV12-4 to TRBJ1-5; D gene uncertain. The V end was cut by 5 bases, the J end by 1 base, with 15 bases between. CDR3 length: 16 amino acids. In DNA form, the CDR3 reads TGTGCCAGCAGTCCCTTAGGTGGAGAGAGCAATCAGCCCCAGCATTTT. It specifies CASSPLGGESNQPQHF.

This clonotype has more than one count but fewer than ten. The V gene is TRBV24-1, the J gene TRBJ2-2; D gene unclear. The CDR3 has 16 residues. Trimming cost V 0 bases and J 0 bases, with 7 bases left between them. Germline lookup yields CDR1 KGHDR and CDR2 SFDVKD. CDR3 loop: CATSDLRGANTGELFF. DNA for the CDR3: TGTGCCACCAGTGATTTGCGCGGAGCGAACACCGGGGAGCTGTTTTTT.

The chain combines TRBV7-7 with TRBJ2-2; D gene unclear. CDR1 is SSHAT and CDR2 is FNYEAQ in the germline V gene (reference sequence). V was cut by 5 bases and J by 6 bases, with 7 bases left in between. The CDR3 is 12 residues long. The CDR3: CASSRASGELFF. CDR3 sequence (DNA): TGTGCCAGCAGCCGGGCGTCCGGGGAGCTGTTTTTT.

This clonotype has a handful of counts. The chain uses TRBV24-1 and TRBJ2-2, with 13 bases lining up with TRBD2. V dropped 7 bases and J dropped 7; count of bases not matched to a gene: 8. Germline CDR1 and CDR2: KGHDR and SFDVKD. CDR3 length equals 16 residues. CDR3 in amino acids: CATSDPGLAGLGELFF. CDR3 in DNA: TGTGCCACCAGCGACCCGGGACTAGCGGGACTCGGGGAGCTGTTTTTT.

This clonotype was picked up a small number of times. The J gene is TRBJ2-6, the V gene TRBV7-9; D not resolved. The germline CDR1 and CDR2 sequences are SEHNR and FQNEAQ (reference sequence). V was shortened by 5 bases and J by 9 bases, with 11 bases between the two germline ends. The length of the CDR3 is 13 residues. The DNA for the CDR3 is TGTGCCAGCAGCCAACTTCCTCGCAACGTCCTGACTTTC. It is translated as CASSQLPRNVLTF.

In DNA form, the CDR3 reads TGTGCCAGCAGCTTAGTTGGGACTAGCGCTCACAATGAGCAGTTCTTC. Its translation is CASSLVGTSAHNEQFF. The rearrangement links TRBV11-2 to TRBJ2-1; TRBD2 matches 10 bases. The CDR3 extends over 16 amino acids. The germline V gene encodes CDR1 SGHAT and CDR2 FQNNGV. After removal of 1 base from V and 5 bases from J, the junction contained 5 bases not matched to a gene.

The gene calls are TRBV3-1 and TRBJ2-2; D possibly corresponds to TRBD1 (6 bases). The CDR3 length is 16 residues. V lost 2 bases, J lost 4 bases, and 14 bases lay in between. The germline CDR1 and CDR2 sequences are LGHDT and YNNKEL (reference sequence). CDR3 region: CASSQPTGRPTGELFF. The DNA of the CDR3 is TGTGCCAGCAGCCAACCGACAGGCCGACCCACCGGGGAGCTGTTTTTT.

V and J are TRBV5-1 and TRBJ2-2; the D gene is possibly TRBD2 (5 bases). V was clipped by 3 bases and J by 5 bases, with 17 bases between them. This CDR3 contains 16 residues. Germline CDR1 SGHRS, CDR2 YFSETQ. CDR3 sequence reads: CASSSRGSPATGELFF. The CDR3 bases are TGCGCCAGCAGCTCCCGGGGTAGCCCAGCAACCGGGGAGCTGTTTTTT.

This clonotype was seen a handful of times. The chain recombines TRBV5-1 with TRBJ2-5; TRBD2 agrees at 10 bases. The germline V gene has CDR1 SGHRS and CDR2 YFSETQ. V was clipped by 3 bases and J by 2 bases; unmatched bases: 4. The CDR3 sequence is 15 residues long. In DNA form, the CDR3 reads TGCGCCAGCAGCTCACTAGCGGGGAAACAAGAGACCCAGTACTTC. Residues: CASSSLAGKQETQYF.

This clonotype was observed at least ten times. This sequence joins TRBV20-1 and TRBJ2-1, with D perhaps matching TRBD2 (5 bases). Per germline, CDR1 DFQATT and CDR2 SNEGSKA (reference sequence). Trimming stripped 5 bases from V and 2 bases from J, with 28 bases between. This CDR3 is 19 amino acids long. The CDR3 is CSAPLWLARNLGTYNEQFF. The CDR3 nucleotides are TGCAGTGCTCCTCTCTGGCTAGCCCGTAACCTCGGGACCTACAATGAGCAGTTCTTC.

The chain links TRBV11-2 to TRBJ2-3; perhaps D is TRBD1 or TRBD2 (6 bases each). Deletions cut 6 bases from V and 2 bases from J, with 21 bases between. The germline CDR1 and CDR2 sequences are SGHAT and FQNNGV. The CDR3 consists of 17 residues. The CDR3 sequence: CASSLLGGTLNTDTQYF. The CDR3 DNA is TGTGCCAGCAGTCTCCTAGGGGGGACATTAAACACAGATACGCAGTATTTT. The full variable domain, completed using reference TRBV11-2 and TRBJ2-3, is EAGVAQSPRYKIIEKRQSVAFWCNPISGHATLYWYQQILGQGPKLLIQFQNNGVVDDSQLPKDRFSAERLKGVDSTLKIQPAKLEDSAVYLCASSLLGGTLNTDTQYFGPGTRLTVL.

The chain has TRBV2 and TRBJ2-7; D might be TRBD2 (5 bases). Germline CDR1 and CDR2: SNHLY and FYNNEI. CDR3 length: 13 amino acids. Trimming left V 3 bases short and J 3 bases short, with 9 bases between. The CDR3 coding sequence is TGTGCCAGCAGTGATCAGCGGAACTACGAGCAGTACTTC. Protein sequence: CASSDQRNYEQYF.

The rearrangement uses TRBV5-1 and TRBJ2-3; D might be TRBD2 (6 bases). This CDR3 has 16 amino acids. The germline V gene encodes CDR1 SGHRS and CDR2 YFSETQ. V lost 4 bases to trimming and J lost 2 bases, with 17 bases between them. This CDR3 reads CASSPTSGSITDTQYF. Here the CDR3 DNA reads TGCGCCAGCAGCCCCACGAGCGGGTCTATCACAGATACGCAGTATTTT.

V gene TRBV19 combines with J gene TRBJ2-3, with D perhaps being TRBD1 or TRBD2 (5 bases each). The CDR3 has 15 amino acids. Germline CDR1 and CDR2: LNHDA and SQIVND (reference sequence). V lost 6 bases and J 5 bases, leaving 18 bases between the germline ends. The CDR3 DNA sequence: TGTGCCAGTAGCCATATTGAGGCGAGGGGAGATACGCAGTATTTT. Translated: CASSHIEARGDTQYF.